The sequence of this T cell receptor beta chain was determined in a study of ipilimumab plus nivolumab after autologous stem cell transplantation. Study background: A median of 8 nivolumab and 4 to 6 ipilimumab doses were given.

The germline gives CDR1 SGHTA, CDR2 FQGNSA. The length of the CDR3 is 15 residues. V was trimmed by 3 bases and J by 5 bases, leaving 14 bases between them. TCRdb's table, derived via immunoSEQ multiplex PCR, lists solely in-frame clones and lacks some. The sample includes over 75,000 clones, around 80% seen only once; the top ten take less than 2.5%. Ipilimumab, 1 mg/kg, started 14 to 28 days after autologous transplant. The V and J genes are TRBV7-2 and TRBJ2-1, with a weak D call TRBD2 (7 bases). This clonotype was obtained from a male donor with diffuse large B-cell lymphoma. The sequenced sample was PBMCs, obtained in a trial of ipilimumab plus nivolumab as post-transplant consolidation. The CDR3 region has the DNA TGTGCCAGCAGCTTGACCGGGGGGCCAAACAATGAGCAGTTCTTC. Its translation: CASSLTGGPNNEQFF.